This T cell receptor (beta chain) was retrieved from a study of T cell responses to AZD1222 COVID-19 vaccine. General study results and limits: Most donors were white British and more were female, and clonal diversity was possibly underestimated. Baseline serostatus was positive in only a handful of AZD1222 recipients.

The table came from immunoSEQ multiplex PCR; TCRdb's copy has only in-frame clones and leaves some out. The data hold about 84,000 clones, with around 85% observed a single time. As concerns this clone: Its antigen is unidentified.

Deletions cut 3 bases from V and 6 bases from J, with 7 bases between. The V gene's germline CDR1 is SGHNT and CDR2 YYREEE (reference sequence). The CDR3 is 12 amino acids. Sequences were derived from peripheral blood, sampled 28 days after the second AZD1222 dose. V is TRBV5-4 and J is TRBJ1-5, with D unresolved. This TCR was recovered from an adult who received the AZD1222 COVID-19 vaccine. CDR3 DNA: TGTGCCAGCAGCTCACAAGGTCAGCCCCAGCATTTT. It specifies CASSSQGQPQHF.